A single sample is the source of the 9 T cell receptor beta chains below, sequenced in a study of blood T cell repertoires in COVID-19. Some clones are missing from TCRdb's copy, which holds only in-frame ones; the method was immunoSEQ multiplex PCR. Of hundreds of thousands of clones in the sample, over 75% were seen once. The sample was peripheral blood. These receptors originate from a human donor in a cohort sampled during active COVID-19.

The CDR3 DNA reads TGCGCCAGCAGCTTCCAGGGCGGGAGGAACACTGAAGCTTTCTTT. This translates into CASSFQGGRNTEAFF. The chain has TRBV5-1 and TRBJ1-1; the D gene is possibly TRBD1 (5 bases). Per the germline V gene, CDR1 is SGHRS and CDR2 is YFSETQ. The CDR3 length is 15 residues. V lost 2 bases to trimming and J lost 1 base, with 12 bases between them.

V is TRBV2 and J is TRBJ2-7, with TRBD1 matching over 7 bases. CDR1 SNHLY and CDR2 FYNNEI come from the germline V gene. The length of the CDR3 is 14 residues. J lost 4 bases, V lost 3 bases, and 6 bases had no gene match. CDR3 nucleotides: TGTGCCAGCAGTGAGGGAGACAGGGTGTACGAGCAGTACTTC. Translated: CASSEGDRVYEQYF.

The V gene is TRBV2, the J gene TRBJ2-7; 8 bases map to TRBD1. The germline V gene has CDR1 SNHLY and CDR2 FYNNEI. This CDR3 comprises 12 residues. With 10 bases clipped from V and 3 bases from J, the junction kept 5 bases outside the gene matches. CDR3 protein: CATTDRDYEQYF. CDR3 nucleotide sequence: TGTGCCACCACGGACAGGGACTACGAGCAGTACTTC.

The chain is built from TRBV2 and TRBJ1-2, with 9 positions matching TRBD1. CDR1 is SNHLY, CDR2 FYNNEI, per germline. The CDR3 extends over 15 amino acids. J gave up 3 bases and V 4 bases, and 6 bases lay outside the gene matches. CDR3 nucleotide sequence: TGTGCCAGCAGTGGGACAGGGGAGGGGTACTATGGCTACACCTTC. Its protein product is CASSGTGEGYYGYTF.

The chain uses TRBV21-1 and TRBJ1-5; the D call in the table, TRBD1, was not verified against the DNA. TRBV21-1 is deemed a pseudogene. The length of the CDR3 is 13 residues. CDR3 DNA sequence: TGTGCCAGCAGCAAACGCAGGGGGTATCCCCAGCATTTT. It is translated as CASSKRRGYPQHF.

The chain has TRBV3-1 (or the pseudogene TRBV3-2) and TRBJ2-2; D uncertain. Germline V CDR1 and CDR2: LGHDT, YNNKEL (reference sequence). The CDR3 consists of 18 residues. Trimming took 1 base from V and 0 from J, leaving 15 bases between them. CDR3 coding DNA: TGTGCCAGCAGCCAAGCCCCCTCAGGCTTACCGAACACCGGGGAGCTGTTTTTT. Protein: CASSQAPSGLPNTGELFF.

The J gene is TRBJ1-2, the V gene TRBV11-2, with no clear D. The CDR3 is made up of 10 amino acids. With 4 bases removed from V and 8 bases from J, the gap between germline ends came to 5 bases. The V gene's germline CDR1 is SGHAT and CDR2 FQNNGV. For the CDR3, the DNA is TGTGCCAGCAGCTCCGTAGGCTACACCTTC. The encoded protein is CASSSVGYTF.

The chain combines TRBV7-6 with TRBJ1-3; D call uncertain. This CDR3 region has 15 residues. V gave up 1 base and J gave up 2 bases, with 9 bases separating them. Germline V CDR1 and CDR2: SGHVS, FNYEAQ. This CDR3 is CASSLGRGPGNTIYF. The CDR3 nucleotides read TGTGCCAGCAGCTTAGGTCGAGGGCCTGGAAACACCATATATTTT.

The genes are TRBV7-9 and TRBJ1-2, with a tentative D call TRBD1 (6 bases). The germline gives CDR1 SEHNR, CDR2 FQNEAQ (reference sequence). The CDR3 is made up of 14 amino acids. Trimming pared 5 bases from V and 8 bases from J, leaving 18 bases between. The CDR3 reads CASSPGRTVEGYTF. CDR3 coding DNA: TGTGCCAGCAGCCCCGGCCGGACAGTGGAAGGCTACACCTTC.